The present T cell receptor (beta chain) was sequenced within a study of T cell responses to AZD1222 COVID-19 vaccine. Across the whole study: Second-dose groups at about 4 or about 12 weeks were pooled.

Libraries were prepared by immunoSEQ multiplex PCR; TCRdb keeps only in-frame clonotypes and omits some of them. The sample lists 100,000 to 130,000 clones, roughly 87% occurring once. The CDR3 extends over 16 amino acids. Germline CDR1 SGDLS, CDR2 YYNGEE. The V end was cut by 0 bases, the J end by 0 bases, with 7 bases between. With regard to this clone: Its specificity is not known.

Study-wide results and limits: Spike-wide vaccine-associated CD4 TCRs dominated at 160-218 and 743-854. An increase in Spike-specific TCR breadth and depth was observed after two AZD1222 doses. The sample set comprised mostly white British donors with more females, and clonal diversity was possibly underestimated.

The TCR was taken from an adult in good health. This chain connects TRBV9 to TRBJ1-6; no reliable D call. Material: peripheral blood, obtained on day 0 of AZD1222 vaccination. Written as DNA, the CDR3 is TGTGCCAGCAGCGTAGATCATAGCTCCTATAATTCACCCCTCCACTTT. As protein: CASSVDHSSYNSPLHF.